This record concerns one TCR beta chain sequence. The antigen this receptor binds is unknown. No much larger clonotype is one base removed from it; base qualities were not supplied. Using the deep immunoSEQ assay, multiplex PCR amplified TCR CDR3 regions from genomic DNA. Extracted genomic DNA from each cell subset was spread evenly across all wells of several immunoSEQ 96-well plates, with each plate serving as a replicate. Each replicate PCR for sorted subsets received around 210 ng genomic DNA, equal to 28,000 or so T cell genomes. Purified libraries were quantified with a Qubit 3.0 fluorometer, sized on a Bioanalyzer 2100, and re-quantified with the KAPA Library Quantification kit. A separate single-read 150-cycle Illumina NextSeq 550 flow cell was used to sequence each immunoSEQ 96-well plate. The source study handled its data this way. Because only junctional sequences without quality scores were contained in the immunoSEQ output, filtering matching that applied to full-length reads could not be performed. To assign V/J genes and CDR3, sequences were annotated using PyIR, a Python wrapper for IgBLAST v1.9, with IMGT germline references. Any read was removed if the V/J assignment was weak (E-value above 1e-6), the CDR3 was missing, or the read contained stop codons, out-of-frame junctions, or ambiguous translated residues. V3J clonotypes were defined as sequences sharing the same inferred V gene, J gene, and CDR3 amino acid sequence. Percentage overlap between repertoires was computed as shared unique clonotypes divided by the size of the smaller repertoire. Richness of each repertoire was evaluated using RTK rarefaction, the Chao1 estimator, and Recon v2.1 estimates of unobserved clonotypes. Generation probabilities were computed with OLGA for all TCRbeta clonotypes obtained by the gDNA method from a handful of donors. TCRdb limited this immuneACCESS table to in-frame rearrangements with V and J called. A share of clones is missing; checked studies link under half to unresolved V genes, and the rest is unexplained. Clone size and V and J calls were adopted from that table, with D and trimming inferred from the DNA. Here the sample has fewer than 1 million clones; approximately 97% occur a single time. Of the sample, approximately 0.2% is held by the ten largest clones.

For the CD8 naive samples, CD45RO-negative cells were positively selected for CCR7, yielding a CD45RA+CCR7+ population from which TemRA cells were excluded. The donors were healthy, HIV-negative adults with no recently reported acute infections or vaccinations. Every donor was a Caucasian adult living in Nashville, Tennessee, USA. Blood was obtained by leukapheresis, after which PBMCs were separated by Ficoll-Histopaque density gradient centrifugation and cryopreserved in liquid nitrogen vapor phase. Analytical flow cytometry was used to check the purity and quantity of each magnetically sorted T cell population. Genomic DNA was isolated from each sorted fraction and quantified by UV absorbance on a Nanodrop 2000c. The entry originates in a study of shared clonotypes between healthy human individuals (dated by TCRdb to between 2020 and 2021). At the level of the whole study: The cohort comprised a couple of women and a few men aged 18 to 49 years. Per donor, three plates each were used for CD4 naive and CD4 memory, two for CD8 naive, and one for CD8 memory. The study deeply sequenced blood TCR repertoires of roughly five healthy adults to estimate repertoire size and the extent of clonotype sharing between individuals. Different laboratories and diverse techniques were used to prepare libraries and sequence TCR repertoires, to increase sequencing depth and limit assay-specific biases. Between about 0.8 and 9 billion PBMCs per donor were obtained by leukapheresis.

The CDR1 and CDR2 encoded by the germline V gene (reference sequence) are GTSNPN and SVGIG. The CDR3 holds 14 amino acids from the cysteine to the phenylalanine. Only the CDR3 portion is preserved as DNA: 42 bases, with reading frame beginning at the first base. A distance of 15 bases separates the germline ends of V and J, which lose 7 bases and 0 bases respectively. Overall study results and their limits: Estimated clonotype richness was generally larger for naive than for memory subsets. Sampling was restricted to blood, and TCR repertoires in tissue are likely to differ from TCR repertoires in blood. Pairwise subsampling indicated that sequencing depth was expected to affect the degree of clonotype sharing among donors. When a handful of donors were compared, the shared fraction of clonotypes was 5% to 6.5% for naive CD4, 3% to 4% for naive CD8, 2% to 2.5% for memory CD4, and 0.35% to 0.5% for memory CD8. Incomplete sequencing was indicated by rarefaction of sorted-subset datasets, despite the large sequencing depth. The small number of donors limited the genetic and exposure-history diversity represented. Compared with non-shared clonotypes, the clonotypes found in all four sorted-subset donors had higher generation probabilities.

The sequence joins TRBV30 to TRBJ1-2; TRBD1 is a weak D gene call, 6 bases matching. Sequenced sample: naive CD8+ T cells sorted from blood. The cell subset or site tag for this specimen amounts to: CD45RA+CCR7+. This TCR was recovered from a man under 40 in good health. DNA sequence: TGTGCCTCGGAGCCGGGGGCAGCTAACTATGGCTACACCTTC. Its translation is CASEPGAANYGYTF.